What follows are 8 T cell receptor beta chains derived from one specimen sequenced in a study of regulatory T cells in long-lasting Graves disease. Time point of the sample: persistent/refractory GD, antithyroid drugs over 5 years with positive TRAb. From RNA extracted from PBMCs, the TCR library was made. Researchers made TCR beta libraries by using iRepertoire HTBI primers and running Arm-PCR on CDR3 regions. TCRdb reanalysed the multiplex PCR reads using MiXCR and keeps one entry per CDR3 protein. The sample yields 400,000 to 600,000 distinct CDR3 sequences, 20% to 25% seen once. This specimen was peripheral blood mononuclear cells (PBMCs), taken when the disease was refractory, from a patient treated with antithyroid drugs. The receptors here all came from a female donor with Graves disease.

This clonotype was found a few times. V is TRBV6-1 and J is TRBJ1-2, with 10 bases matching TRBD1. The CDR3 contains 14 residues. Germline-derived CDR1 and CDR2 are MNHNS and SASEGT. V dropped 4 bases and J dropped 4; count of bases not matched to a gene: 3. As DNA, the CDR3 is TGTGCCAGCAGTGGAGGACAGGGGGGCTATGGCTACACCTTC. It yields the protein CASSGGQGGYGYTF.

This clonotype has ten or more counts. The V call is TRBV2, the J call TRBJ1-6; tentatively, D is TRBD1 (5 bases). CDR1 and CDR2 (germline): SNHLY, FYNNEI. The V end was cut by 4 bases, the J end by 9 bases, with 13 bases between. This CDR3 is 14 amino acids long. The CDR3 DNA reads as TGTGCCAGCAGTGTGGGGACCCGCGGTTCACCCCTCCACTTT. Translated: CASSVGTRGSPLHF.

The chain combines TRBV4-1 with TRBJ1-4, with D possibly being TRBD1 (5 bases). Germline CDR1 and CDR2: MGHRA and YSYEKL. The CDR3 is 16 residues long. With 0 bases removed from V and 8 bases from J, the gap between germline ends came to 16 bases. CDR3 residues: CASSQEPGREGEKLFF. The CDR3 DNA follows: TGCGCCAGCAGCCAAGAACCGGGCCGCGAGGGGGAAAAACTGTTTTTT.

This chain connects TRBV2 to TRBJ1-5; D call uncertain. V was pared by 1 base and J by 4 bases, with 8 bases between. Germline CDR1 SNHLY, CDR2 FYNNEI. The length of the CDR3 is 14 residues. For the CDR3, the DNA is TGTGCCAGCAGTGAAGGAGGGAATAATCAGCCCCAGCATTTT. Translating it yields CASSEGGNNQPQHF.

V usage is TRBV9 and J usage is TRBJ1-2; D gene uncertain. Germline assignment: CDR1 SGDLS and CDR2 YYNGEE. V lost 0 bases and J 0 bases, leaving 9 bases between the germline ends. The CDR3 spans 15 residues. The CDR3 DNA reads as TGTGCCAGCAGCGTAGACCCTGACCCTAACTATGGCTACACCTTC. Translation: CASSVDPDPNYGYTF. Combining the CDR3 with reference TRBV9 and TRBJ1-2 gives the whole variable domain DSGVTQTPKHLITATGQRVTLRCSPRSGDLSVYWYQQSLDQGLQFLIQYYNGEERAKGNILERFSAQQFPDLHSELNLSSLELGDSALYFCASSVDPDPNYGYTFGSGTRLTVV.

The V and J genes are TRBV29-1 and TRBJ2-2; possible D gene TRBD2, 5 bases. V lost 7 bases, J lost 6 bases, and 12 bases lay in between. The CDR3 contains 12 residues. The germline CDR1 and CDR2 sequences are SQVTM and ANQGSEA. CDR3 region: CSARTVSGELFF. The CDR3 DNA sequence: TGCAGCGCCAGGACTGTTTCCGGGGAGCTGTTTTTT.

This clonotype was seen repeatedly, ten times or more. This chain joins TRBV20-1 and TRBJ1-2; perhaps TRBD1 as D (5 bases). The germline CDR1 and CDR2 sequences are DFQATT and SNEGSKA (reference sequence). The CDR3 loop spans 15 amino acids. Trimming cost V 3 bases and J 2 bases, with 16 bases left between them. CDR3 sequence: CSARARDSPNYGYTF. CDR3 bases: TGCAGTGCTAGGGCGAGGGACTCTCCGAACTATGGCTACACCTTC.

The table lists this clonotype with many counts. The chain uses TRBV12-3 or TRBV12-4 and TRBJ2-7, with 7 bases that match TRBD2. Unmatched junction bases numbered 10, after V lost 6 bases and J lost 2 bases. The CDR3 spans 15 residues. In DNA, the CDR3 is TGTGCCAGCAGCTCTCTTACTAGCGAGCCCTACGAGCAGTACTTC. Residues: CASSSLTSEPYEQYF.